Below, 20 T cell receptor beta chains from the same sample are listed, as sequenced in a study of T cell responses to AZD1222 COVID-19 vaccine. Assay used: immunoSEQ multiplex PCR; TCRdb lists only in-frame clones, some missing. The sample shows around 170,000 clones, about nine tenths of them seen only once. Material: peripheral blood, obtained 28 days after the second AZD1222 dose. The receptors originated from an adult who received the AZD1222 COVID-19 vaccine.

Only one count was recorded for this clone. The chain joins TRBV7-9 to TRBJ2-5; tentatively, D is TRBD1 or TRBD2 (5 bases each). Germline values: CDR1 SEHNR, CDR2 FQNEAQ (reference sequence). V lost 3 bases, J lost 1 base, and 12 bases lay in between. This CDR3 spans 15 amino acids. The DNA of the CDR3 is TGTGCCAGCAGCTTGTTTTGGGGGTCCCAAGAGACCCAGTACTTC. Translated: CASSLFWGSQETQYF.

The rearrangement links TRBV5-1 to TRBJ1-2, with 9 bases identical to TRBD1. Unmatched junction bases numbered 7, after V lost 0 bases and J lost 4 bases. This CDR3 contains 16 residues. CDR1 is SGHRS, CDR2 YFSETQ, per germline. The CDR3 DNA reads TGCGCCAGCAGCTTGGTCCGGGACAGGGTATCCTATGGCTACACCTTC. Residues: CASSLVRDRVSYGYTF.

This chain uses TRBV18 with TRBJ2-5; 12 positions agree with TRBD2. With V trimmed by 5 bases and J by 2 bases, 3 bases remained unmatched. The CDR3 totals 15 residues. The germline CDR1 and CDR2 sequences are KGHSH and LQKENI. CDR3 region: CASSSLAGGQETQYF. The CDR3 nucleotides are TGTGCCAGCTCATCCCTAGCGGGAGGGCAAGAGACCCAGTACTTC.

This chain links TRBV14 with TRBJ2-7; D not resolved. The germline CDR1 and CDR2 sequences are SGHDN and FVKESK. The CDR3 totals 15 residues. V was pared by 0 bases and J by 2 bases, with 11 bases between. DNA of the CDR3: TGTGCCAGCAGCCAAGAATCCGGGTACACCTACGAGCAGTACTTC. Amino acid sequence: CASSQESGYTYEQYF.

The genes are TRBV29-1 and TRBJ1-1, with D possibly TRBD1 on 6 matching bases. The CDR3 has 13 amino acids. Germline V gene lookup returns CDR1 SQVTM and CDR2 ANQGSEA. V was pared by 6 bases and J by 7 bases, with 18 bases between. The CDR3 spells CSVVAGGRNEAFF. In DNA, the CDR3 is TGCAGCGTGGTGGCTGGGGGGCGGAATGAAGCTTTCTTT.

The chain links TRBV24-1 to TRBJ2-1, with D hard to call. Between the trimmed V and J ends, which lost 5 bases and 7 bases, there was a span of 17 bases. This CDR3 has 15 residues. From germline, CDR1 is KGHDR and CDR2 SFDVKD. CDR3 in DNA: TGTGCCACCAGTGGACCCTTAGGGCCTGTTAATGAGCAGTTCTTC. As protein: CATSGPLGPVNEQFF.

CDR3: CASSLSDFPGEQYF. The CDR3 DNA sequence: TGCGCCAGCAGCTTGTCCGACTTCCCCGGCGAGCAGTACTTC. This chain joins TRBV4-1 and TRBJ2-7, with D uncertain. Germline CDR1 MGHRA, CDR2 YSYEKL. The CDR3 is 14 amino acids. V dropped 5 bases and J dropped 6 bases, with 17 bases sitting between them.

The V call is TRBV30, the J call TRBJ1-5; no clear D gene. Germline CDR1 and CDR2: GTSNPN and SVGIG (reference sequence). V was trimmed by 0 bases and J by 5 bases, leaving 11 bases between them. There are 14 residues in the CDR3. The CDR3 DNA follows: TGTGCCTGGAGTGTACTTGGGGTTGATCAGCCCCAGCATTTT. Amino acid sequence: CAWSVLGVDQPQHF.

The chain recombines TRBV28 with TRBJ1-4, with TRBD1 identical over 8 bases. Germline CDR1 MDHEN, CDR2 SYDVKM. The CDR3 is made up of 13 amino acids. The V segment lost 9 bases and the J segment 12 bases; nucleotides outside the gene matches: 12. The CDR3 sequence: CASRQGMKVELFF. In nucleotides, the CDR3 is TGTGCCAGTCGACAGGGGATGAAAGTGGAACTGTTTTTT.

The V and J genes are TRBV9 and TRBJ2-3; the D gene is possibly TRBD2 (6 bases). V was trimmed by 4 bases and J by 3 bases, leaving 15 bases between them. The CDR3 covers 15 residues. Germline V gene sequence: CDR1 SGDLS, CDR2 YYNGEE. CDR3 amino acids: CASSSRGGDTDTQYF. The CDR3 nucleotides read TGTGCCAGCAGCTCCAGAGGAGGGGATACAGATACGCAGTATTTT.

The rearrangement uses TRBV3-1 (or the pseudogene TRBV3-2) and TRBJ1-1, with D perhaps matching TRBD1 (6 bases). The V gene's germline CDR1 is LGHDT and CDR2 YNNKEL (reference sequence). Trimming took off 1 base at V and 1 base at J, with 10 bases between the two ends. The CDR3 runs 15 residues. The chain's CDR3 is CASSQGGAPNTEAFF. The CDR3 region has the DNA TGTGCCAGCAGCCAAGGGGGGGCGCCGAACACTGAAGCTTTCTTT.

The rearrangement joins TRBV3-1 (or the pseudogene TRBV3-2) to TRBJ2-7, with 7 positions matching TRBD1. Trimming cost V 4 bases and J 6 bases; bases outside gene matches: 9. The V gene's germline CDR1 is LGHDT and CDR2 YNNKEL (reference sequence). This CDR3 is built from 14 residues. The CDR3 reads CASSPNPTGFEQYF. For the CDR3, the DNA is TGTGCCAGCAGCCCTAACCCGACAGGGTTCGAGCAGTACTTC.

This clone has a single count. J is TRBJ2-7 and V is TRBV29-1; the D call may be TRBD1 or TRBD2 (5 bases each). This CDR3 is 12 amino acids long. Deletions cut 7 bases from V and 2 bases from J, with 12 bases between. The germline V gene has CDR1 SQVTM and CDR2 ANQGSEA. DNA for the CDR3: TGCAGCGGGGGGATTACTGCCTACGAGCAGTACTTC. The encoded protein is CSGGITAYEQYF.

CDR3 in amino acids: CASSLAGTEHYGYTF. CDR3 bases: TGCGCCAGCAGCTTGGCCGGGACGGAGCACTATGGCTACACCTTC. This chain links TRBV5-1 with TRBJ1-2; D may be TRBD1 (5 bases). The CDR3 runs 15 residues. Trimming shortened V by 0 bases and J by 3 bases, and 12 bases separated the two germline ends. Germline V gene data show CDR1 as SGHRS and CDR2 as YFSETQ.

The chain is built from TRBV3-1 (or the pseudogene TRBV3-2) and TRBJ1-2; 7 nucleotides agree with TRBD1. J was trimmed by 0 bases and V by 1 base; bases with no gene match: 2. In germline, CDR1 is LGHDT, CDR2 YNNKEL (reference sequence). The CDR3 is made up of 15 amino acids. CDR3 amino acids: CASSQAGTANYGYTF. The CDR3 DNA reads TGTGCCAGCAGCCAAGCCGGGACAGCTAACTATGGCTACACCTTC.

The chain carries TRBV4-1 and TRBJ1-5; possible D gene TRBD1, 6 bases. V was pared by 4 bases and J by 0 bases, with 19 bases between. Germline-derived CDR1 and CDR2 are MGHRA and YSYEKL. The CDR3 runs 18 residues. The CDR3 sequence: CASSLRGETLHSNQPQHF. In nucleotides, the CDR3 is TGCGCCAGCAGCCTCAGGGGAGAGACCCTTCATAGCAATCAGCCCCAGCATTTT.

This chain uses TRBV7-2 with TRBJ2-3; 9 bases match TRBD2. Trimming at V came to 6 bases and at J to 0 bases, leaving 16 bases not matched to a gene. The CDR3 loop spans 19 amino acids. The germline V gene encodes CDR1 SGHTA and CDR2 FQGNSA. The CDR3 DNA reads TGTGCCAGCAGTGGGGTTAGCGGGAGACCTCACTCTAGCACAGATACGCAGTATTTT. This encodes CASSGVSGRPHSSTDTQYF.

The CDR3 DNA follows: TGTGCCAGCACGAGACAGGAATCGGACACCATATATTTT. It translates to CASTRQESDTIYF. The genes are TRBV13 and TRBJ1-3; a possible D gene is TRBD1 (6 bases). The germline V and J ends were trimmed by 7 bases and 8 bases, with 15 bases remaining between them. The CDR3 is 13 amino acids. Germline lookup yields CDR1 PRHDT and CDR2 FYEKMQ (reference sequence).

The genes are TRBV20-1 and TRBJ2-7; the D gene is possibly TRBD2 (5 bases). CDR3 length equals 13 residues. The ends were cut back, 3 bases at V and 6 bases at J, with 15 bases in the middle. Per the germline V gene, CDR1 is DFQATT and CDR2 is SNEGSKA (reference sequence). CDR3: CSASDPHGLEQYF. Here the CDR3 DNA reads TGCAGTGCTAGTGACCCTCATGGACTCGAGCAGTACTTC.

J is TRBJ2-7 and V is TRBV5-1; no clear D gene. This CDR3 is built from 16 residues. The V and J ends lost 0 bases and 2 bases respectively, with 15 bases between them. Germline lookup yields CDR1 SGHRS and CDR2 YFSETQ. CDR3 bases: TGCGCCAGCAGCTTGGAAACGTCACAGCCCCCCTACGAGCAGTACTTC. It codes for CASSLETSQPPYEQYF.